Detailed here is one TCR beta chain. The antigen this receptor binds is unknown. Germline and junction disagree at one end, which may indicate a read error. This sample is part of a study of T cell repertoires in cytomegalovirus infection (dated by TCRdb to about 2019). Background on the whole study: Donor HLA type was relevant to the analysis, because carriage of CMV infection together with the matching HLA type was indicated by public TCR beta signatures.

The paper's findings and limits, for the study overall: The ex vivo response was dominated by HLA-C-restricted CMV-specific TCR beta clonotypes, and the single most frequent clonotype in two of eight donors was supplied by these HLA-C-restricted clonotypes. In both this cohort and an independent cohort of 352 donors, the cumulative frequency of public TCR beta family members distinguished carriers of CMV infection plus the relevant HLA type.

The germline V gene provides CDR1 MRHNA and CDR2 SNTAGT. Reading from cysteine to phenylalanine, the CDR3 counts 17 amino acids. Just the 51-base CDR3 DNA is kept, in frame starting at base 1. TCRdb names Illumina HiSeq 1500 as the instrument used. TCRdb redid the processing of the public reads, applying fastp at Q25 and MiXCR, and retained in-frame beta chains. Rows matching on CDR3 protein sequence are summarized as one entry with the most common DNA and genes. For this sample the table gives 200,000 to 300,000 distinct CDR3 sequences, of which roughly an eighth were detected only once. The ten largest clonotypes hold 8.5% to 9% of the sample.

The sequencing sample was made of PBMCs. Recombination joined TRBV6-4 with TRBJ2-1, with no D gene named confidently. The receptor's source is a human donor in good health (CMV status not recorded). Some clones in this sample may be carry-over from other donors' samples. The DNA sequence is as follows: TGTGCCAGCAGTGACCGGTCTGCTTTGCTAGAAGACAATGATCAGGTCTTC. Its coded protein is CASSDRSALLEDNDQVF.